The rows below give T cell receptor beta chains drawn from one sample of a study of blood T cells in healthy people across ages. A single record per CDR3 protein comes from TCRdb applying MiXCR to the 5' RACE reads. The sample yields around 1,000,000 distinct CDR3 sequences, 35% to 40% seen once. Source material: blood. The receptors were sampled from a man aged 18 to 29 in good health. Each CDR3 is given with its conserved first and last residue. The order of the fields is clone size, J gene, D gene, V gene, CDR3 DNA, CDR3 protein. The D gene is left open where the match is weak. Clone size is shown for a subset of rows, as once, few, many or a class of expanded clone.

abundance: NA; j_gene: TRBJ1-1; d_gene: NA; v_gene: TRBV12-5; CDR3nt: TGTGCTAGTGGTTCGTTCGGGCTGTGGGACACTGAAGCTTTCTTT; CDR3aa: CASGSFGLWDTEAFF
abundance: NA; j_gene: TRBJ2-6; d_gene: NA; v_gene: TRBV12-3/TRBV12-4; CDR3nt: TGTGCCAGCAGTTTATCAGGCAGGCCTAGGGTCCTGACTTTC; CDR3aa: CASSLSGRPRVLTF
abundance: NA; j_gene: TRBJ2-3; d_gene: TRBD2; v_gene: TRBV20-1; CDR3nt: TGCAGTGCTAGAGGCGAGCGGGAAGGCACAGATACGCAGTATTTT; CDR3aa: CSARGEREGTDTQYF
abundance: many; j_gene: TRBJ1-4; d_gene: NA; v_gene: TRBV12-3/TRBV12-4; CDR3nt: TGTGCCAGCAGACGGACCTCCGAGGATGAAAAACTGTTTTTT; CDR3aa: CASRRTSEDEKLFF
abundance: NA; j_gene: TRBJ1-1; d_gene: NA; v_gene: TRBV5-1; CDR3nt: TGCGCCAGCAGCGGCAAAGGGGAGAACACTGAAGCTTTCTTT; CDR3aa: CASSGKGENTEAFF
abundance: few; j_gene: TRBJ1-2; d_gene: NA; v_gene: TRBV6-6; CDR3nt: TGTGCCAGCAGTTACCCCCATACAGGGAGGGGGGGTTATGGCTACACCTTC; CDR3aa: CASSYPHTGRGGYGYTF
abundance: NA; j_gene: TRBJ2-3; d_gene: NA; v_gene: TRBV6-2/TRBV6-3; CDR3nt: TGTGACAGCAGTGACAGGGAGGGGGCAGATACGCAGTATTTT; CDR3aa: CDSSDREGADTQYF
abundance: few; j_gene: TRBJ2-3; d_gene: NA; v_gene: TRBV10-3; CDR3nt: TGTGCCATCAGTGCTAAGGCACAGAGCACAGATACGCAGTATTTT; CDR3aa: CAISAKAQSTDTQYF
abundance: NA; j_gene: TRBJ2-3; d_gene: NA; v_gene: TRBV7-2; CDR3nt: TGTGCCAGCAGCCAACCCAGGGAAACAGATACGCAGTATTTT; CDR3aa: CASSQPRETDTQYF
abundance: NA; j_gene: TRBJ2-1; d_gene: NA; v_gene: TRBV10-3; CDR3nt: TGTGCCATCAGTGAGGGCACGAGCTCCTACAATGAGCAGTTCTTC; CDR3aa: CAISEGTSSYNEQFF
abundance: many; j_gene: TRBJ2-4; d_gene: NA; v_gene: TRBV12-3/TRBV12-4; CDR3nt: TGTGCCAGCAGTCCCCATACCGGGGGAAAAGCCAAAAACATTCAGTACTTC; CDR3aa: CASSPHTGGKAKNIQYF
abundance: NA; j_gene: TRBJ2-1; d_gene: TRBD2; v_gene: TRBV12-5; CDR3nt: TGTGCTAGTGGTTTGAGCGGGGGGTACAATGAGCAGTTCTTC; CDR3aa: CASGLSGGYNEQFF
abundance: once; j_gene: TRBJ1-1; d_gene: NA; v_gene: TRBV7-8; CDR3nt: TGTGCCAGCGGACACTTGAACACTGAAGCTTTCTTT; CDR3aa: CASGHLNTEAFF
abundance: NA; j_gene: TRBJ1-3; d_gene: NA; v_gene: TRBV2; CDR3nt: TGTGCCGGGCAGGCCGGTGGAAACACCATATATTTT; CDR3aa: CAGQAGGNTIYF
abundance: once; j_gene: TRBJ1-1; d_gene: NA; v_gene: TRBV30; CDR3nt: TGTGCCTGGAGATTGGGGGAGGGCGTAACTGAAGCTTTCTTT; CDR3aa: CAWRLGEGVTEAFF
abundance: many; j_gene: TRBJ2-3; d_gene: NA; v_gene: TRBV27; CDR3nt: TGTGCCAGCAGTCGTTACGGTTTTAGCACAGATACGCAGTATTTT; CDR3aa: CASSRYGFSTDTQYF
abundance: NA; j_gene: TRBJ1-6; d_gene: NA; v_gene: TRBV29-1; CDR3nt: TGCAGCGTTCGAGACAGGACCCCTAGTTCACCCCCCCACTTT; CDR3aa: CSVRDRTPSSPPHF
abundance: NA; j_gene: TRBJ1-6; d_gene: NA; v_gene: TRBV12-3/TRBV12-4; CDR3nt: TGTGCCAGCAGTTTAACAGGACCCCTCCACTTT; CDR3aa: CASSLTGPLHF
abundance: NA; j_gene: TRBJ1-2; d_gene: NA; v_gene: TRBV9; CDR3nt: TGTACCAGCAGCGTAGCGCCGGGCCCTAACTATGGCTACACCTTC; CDR3aa: CTSSVAPGPNYGYTF
abundance: NA; j_gene: TRBJ2-7; d_gene: TRBD2; v_gene: TRBV2; CDR3nt: TGTGCCAGCAGGGTGACTAGCGGGGTTTACGAGCAGTACTTC; CDR3aa: CASRVTSGVYEQYF
abundance: NA; j_gene: TRBJ1-2; d_gene: NA; v_gene: TRBV6-5; CDR3nt: TGTGCCGGCAGTTACTCGAAAGGAAACTATGGCTACACCTTC; CDR3aa: CAGSYSKGNYGYTF
abundance: many; j_gene: TRBJ1-1; d_gene: NA; v_gene: TRBV5-1; CDR3nt: TGTGCCAGCAGCTTCCGGGGGAACACTGAAGCTTTCTTT; CDR3aa: CASSFRGNTEAFF
abundance: few; j_gene: TRBJ1-2; d_gene: NA; v_gene: TRBV3-1; CDR3nt: TGTGCCAGCAGCCAAGATGGGCGTATGGGGTACACCTTC; CDR3aa: CASSQDGRMGYTF
abundance: few; j_gene: TRBJ2-1; d_gene: TRBD2; v_gene: TRBV10-3; CDR3nt: TGTGCCATCAGTGAGACTAGCGGGGGGGCGGGCCCCTACAATGAGCAGTTCTTC; CDR3aa: CAISETSGGAGPYNEQFF
abundance: few; j_gene: TRBJ2-7; d_gene: TRBD1; v_gene: TRBV10-3; CDR3nt: TGTGCCATCACTCAGCCCGGGACAGGGAACTACGAGCAGTACTTC; CDR3aa: CAITQPGTGNYEQYF
abundance: many; j_gene: TRBJ1-2; d_gene: TRBD1; v_gene: TRBV5-1; CDR3nt: TGCGCCAGCAGCCCCAACGGTGGGACAGTAAATGGCTACACCTTC; CDR3aa: CASSPNGGTVNGYTF
abundance: NA; j_gene: TRBJ2-3; d_gene: NA; v_gene: TRBV19; CDR3nt: TGTGCCAGTAGGGACGTATACCGGAGCACAGATACGCAGTATTTT; CDR3aa: CASRDVYRSTDTQYF
abundance: NA; j_gene: TRBJ2-2; d_gene: NA; v_gene: TRBV7-2; CDR3nt: TGTGCCAGCAGCTTAGATCCCGGAGGCACCGGGGAGCTGTTTTTT; CDR3aa: CASSLDPGGTGELFF
abundance: few; j_gene: TRBJ1-2; d_gene: NA; v_gene: TRBV4-3; CDR3nt: TGCGCCAGCAGCCAAGGGGCCGGGGCGAATAACTATGGCTACACCTTC; CDR3aa: CASSQGAGANNYGYTF
abundance: NA; j_gene: TRBJ1-4; d_gene: TRBD1; v_gene: TRBV12-3/TRBV12-4; CDR3nt: TGTGCCAGCAGTTTCCCCAGGACAGGGCTCTCAGAAAAACTGTTTTTT; CDR3aa: CASSFPRTGLSEKLFF
abundance: few; j_gene: TRBJ2-1; d_gene: TRBD1; v_gene: TRBV27; CDR3nt: TGTGCCAGCAGTTTGTGGGACAGGGTGGGCATGAGGAATGAGCAGTTCTTC; CDR3aa: CASSLWDRVGMRNEQFF
abundance: few; j_gene: TRBJ2-3; d_gene: NA; v_gene: TRBV2; CDR3nt: TGTGCCAGCAGCCAAAACCCCCAGGGAGACACAGATACGCAGTATTTT; CDR3aa: CASSQNPQGDTDTQYF
abundance: few; j_gene: TRBJ1-2; d_gene: NA; v_gene: TRBV5-1; CDR3nt: TGCGCCAGCAGTAGTGACGGGGGTAATGGCTACACCTTC; CDR3aa: CASSSDGGNGYTF
abundance: NA; j_gene: TRBJ2-4; d_gene: NA; v_gene: TRBV5-1; CDR3nt: TGCGCCAGCAGCGGAGGGACAGCTATAGCCAAAAACATTCAGTACTTC; CDR3aa: CASSGGTAIAKNIQYF
abundance: NA; j_gene: TRBJ2-1; d_gene: NA; v_gene: TRBV29-1; CDR3nt: TGCAGCGTTGCCTCCGCGGGGCTAACCTATAATGAGCAGTTCTTC; CDR3aa: CSVASAGLTYNEQFF
abundance: NA; j_gene: TRBJ1-2; d_gene: NA; v_gene: TRBV18; CDR3nt: TGTGTCAGCTCACCGGGTGGAGAATTCTATGGCTACACCTTC; CDR3aa: CVSSPGGEFYGYTF
abundance: NA; j_gene: TRBJ1-4; d_gene: TRBD1; v_gene: TRBV14; CDR3nt: TGTGCCAGCAGCCCTGTGGGACAGTGGGGGAAAAAACTGTTTTTT; CDR3aa: CASSPVGQWGKKLFF
abundance: many; j_gene: TRBJ2-3; d_gene: TRBD2; v_gene: TRBV12-3/TRBV12-4; CDR3nt: TGTGCCAGCAGTTTAGGCCTAGCGGGGGGGAGCACAGATACGCAGTATTTT; CDR3aa: CASSLGLAGGSTDTQYF
abundance: many; j_gene: TRBJ2-3; d_gene: TRBD2; v_gene: TRBV11-2; CDR3nt: TGTGCCAGCAGCTCCCCGGGACTAGCAGATACGCAGTATTTT; CDR3aa: CASSSPGLADTQYF
abundance: few; j_gene: TRBJ1-1; d_gene: NA; v_gene: TRBV7-2; CDR3nt: TGTGCCAGCAGCTTAGCACCCCAGGGAAACACTGAAGCTTTCTTT; CDR3aa: CASSLAPQGNTEAFF
abundance: NA; j_gene: TRBJ2-3; d_gene: NA; v_gene: TRBV6-2/TRBV6-3; CDR3nt: TGTGCCAGCAGTTACTCTTCCCGGGACCTCGATTCAATGGATACGCAGTATTTT; CDR3aa: CASSYSSRDLDSMDTQYF
abundance: NA; j_gene: TRBJ1-1; d_gene: NA; v_gene: TRBV6-2/TRBV6-3; CDR3nt: TGTGCCAGCAGTTCTATATTGAACACTGAAGCTTTCTTT; CDR3aa: CASSSILNTEAFF
abundance: NA; j_gene: TRBJ1-5; d_gene: NA; v_gene: TRBV2; CDR3nt: TGTGCCAGCAGTGAACAGAACAATCAGCCCCAGCATTTT; CDR3aa: CASSEQNNQPQHF
abundance: once; j_gene: TRBJ2-1; d_gene: NA; v_gene: TRBV7-9; CDR3nt: TGTGCCAGCAGCCACGCGTCACCAATCGGGTTAGGCAATGAGCAGTTCTTC; CDR3aa: CASSHASPIGLGNEQFF
abundance: few; j_gene: TRBJ1-1; d_gene: TRBD1; v_gene: TRBV20-1; CDR3nt: TGCAGTGCTCTGCAGGGGGCTAGGAACACTGAAGCTTTCTTT; CDR3aa: CSALQGARNTEAFF
abundance: NA; j_gene: TRBJ2-3; d_gene: NA; v_gene: TRBV7-9; CDR3nt: TGTGCCAGCAGCTTTATATCTGGAGGGGGCACAGATACGCAGTATTTT; CDR3aa: CASSFISGGGTDTQYF
abundance: few; j_gene: TRBJ2-1; d_gene: NA; v_gene: TRBV4-2; CDR3nt: TGTGCCAGCAGCCACCCTTCGGAGCGGGTTTACAATGAGCAGTTCTTC; CDR3aa: CASSHPSERVYNEQFF
abundance: NA; j_gene: TRBJ2-1; d_gene: NA; v_gene: TRBV29-1; CDR3nt: TGCAGCGTTGAGGGAAGACCCAACAATGAGCAGTTCTTC; CDR3aa: CSVEGRPNNEQFF
abundance: NA; j_gene: TRBJ1-2; d_gene: NA; v_gene: TRBV2; CDR3nt: TGTGCCAGCAGTGAAATATCGGGGGTCTATGGCTACACCTTC; CDR3aa: CASSEISGVYGYTF
abundance: few; j_gene: TRBJ2-3; d_gene: NA; v_gene: TRBV20-1; CDR3nt: TGCAGTGCTAGCGGACAAGCCCCAGATACGCAGTATTTT; CDR3aa: CSASGQAPDTQYF
abundance: NA; j_gene: TRBJ1-2; d_gene: NA; v_gene: TRBV9; CDR3nt: TGTGCTAGCCTCAAGGCCTCGGGTGGCTACACCTTC; CDR3aa: CASLKASGGYTF
abundance: NA; j_gene: TRBJ1-5; d_gene: NA; v_gene: TRBV6-6; CDR3nt: TGTGCCATCCAGTACAGCCGAAATCAGCCCCAGCATTTT; CDR3aa: CAIQYSRNQPQHF
abundance: few; j_gene: TRBJ2-5; d_gene: NA; v_gene: TRBV3-1; CDR3nt: TGTGCCAGCAGCCAAGTAACGTGGACAGCAATTCCCAAGCAGTACTTC; CDR3aa: CASSQVTWTAIPKQYF
abundance: many; j_gene: TRBJ2-3; d_gene: NA; v_gene: TRBV20-1; CDR3nt: TGCAGTGCTGACCAAGGCACAGATACGCAGTATTTT; CDR3aa: CSADQGTDTQYF
abundance: NA; j_gene: TRBJ2-7; d_gene: NA; v_gene: TRBV7-2; CDR3nt: TGTGCCAGGGGGGACTACGAGCAGTACTTC; CDR3aa: CARGDYEQYF
abundance: many; j_gene: TRBJ1-5; d_gene: NA; v_gene: TRBV7-6; CDR3nt: TGTGCCAGCAGCTTGGGACCACCCCAGCGTTATAGCAATCAGCCCCAGCATTTT; CDR3aa: CASSLGPPQRYSNQPQHF